A single sample gave rise to the 27 T cell receptor beta chains below, sequenced in a study of cytomegalovirus exposure and HLA in healthy donors. The PCR ran on 60 Vbeta and 13 Jbeta primers. The table came from immunoSEQ multiplex PCR; TCRdb's copy has only in-frame clones and leaves some out. The repertoire table contains 60,000 to 65,000 clones. The sample comprised PBMCs. The origin of the receptors is a woman younger than 30 in good health and CMV-seronegative.

The V and J genes are TRBV5-4 and TRBJ2-7, with TRBD2 matching over 9 bases. With V trimmed by 10 bases and J by 0 bases, 5 bases remained unmatched. This CDR3 has 13 amino acids. CDR1 and CDR2 from the germline V gene are SGHNT and YYREEE (reference sequence). In DNA, the CDR3 is TGTGCCGTGCGGGAGGGCTCCTCCTACGAGCAGTACTTC. This sequence encodes CAVREGSSYEQYF. Supplemented by reference TRBV5-4 and TRBJ2-7, the full variable domain reads ETGVTQSPTHLIKTRGQQVTLRCSSQSGHNTVSWYQQALGQGPQFIFQYYREEENGRGNFPPRFSGLQFPNYSSELNVNALELDDSALYLCAVREGSSYEQYFGPGTRLTVT.

The CDR3 region is CASSYSSGGPNEKLFF. The CDR3 region has the DNA TGTGCCAGCAGTTACTCGAGCGGGGGCCCTAATGAAAAACTGTTTTTT. The V and J genes are TRBV6-5 and TRBJ1-4; tentative D call: TRBD1 (6 bases). There are 16 residues in the CDR3. Germline CDR1 and CDR2: MNHEY and SVGAGI. Trimming cost V 0 bases and J 3 bases, with 11 bases left between them.

This chain uses TRBV7-6 with TRBJ2-3; TRBD2 agrees at 15 bases. The V and J ends lost 7 bases and 6 bases, in that order; junction bases with no gene match: 5. Looked up from germline, CDR1 is SGHVS and CDR2 is FNYEAQ. The CDR3 is 15 amino acids. CDR3 amino acids: CASTGLAGGGDTQYF. The CDR3 region has the DNA TGTGCCAGCACCGGACTAGCGGGAGGGGGTGATACGCAGTATTTT.

V and J are TRBV9 and TRBJ2-7, with 8 bases lining up with TRBD1. Germline trimming cut 3 bases from V and 5 bases from J; bases unmatched to any gene: 10. Germline values: CDR1 SGDLS, CDR2 YYNGEE. This CDR3 comprises 15 residues. CDR3 sequence reads: CASSGGRQGMHEQYF. The CDR3 DNA follows: TGTGCCAGCAGCGGAGGGCGACAGGGGATGCACGAGCAGTACTTC.

This chain connects TRBV4-1 to TRBJ2-7; the match to TRBD1 covers 7 bases. Trimming cost V 3 bases and J 8 bases; bases outside gene matches: 10. There are 14 residues in the CDR3. CDR1 is MGHRA and CDR2 is YSYEKL in the germline V gene. This CDR3 reads CASSQRTGTDKQYF. CDR3 DNA: TGCGCCAGCAGCCAGAGGACCGGGACAGACAAGCAGTACTTC.

This chain connects TRBV25-1 to TRBJ2-7, with TRBD1 identical over 11 bases. This CDR3 region has 13 residues. With 10 bases clipped from V and 2 bases from J, the junction kept 4 bases outside the gene matches. Germline V lookup: CDR1 MGHDK, CDR2 SYGVNS. CDR3 bases: TGTGCCACCGGGGACAGGGGGACCTACGAGCAGTACTTC. It encodes CATGDRGTYEQYF.

The chain has TRBV6-5 and TRBJ1-1; maybe TRBD1 (6 bases). V lost 7 bases, J lost 2 bases, and 11 bases lay in between. Germline-derived CDR1 and CDR2 are MNHEY and SVGAGI. The CDR3 runs to 13 residues. The CDR3 DNA reads TGTGCCAGCACCGCACAGGGTAACACTGAAGCTTTCTTT. Translation: CASTAQGNTEAFF.

The gene calls are TRBV7-9 and TRBJ2-7, with TRBD1 identical over 8 bases. This CDR3 comprises 14 residues. Germline CDR1 and CDR2: SEHNR and FQNEAQ (reference sequence). The V gene end was trimmed by 4 bases and the J gene end by 3 bases; junction bases not matched to a gene: 5. The CDR3 here is CASSSGQAFYEQYF. CDR3 in DNA: TGTGCCAGCAGCTCGGGACAGGCTTTCTACGAGCAGTACTTC.

For this clone: Relative to the germline gene, one junction end is altered; a read error may explain this. The V call is TRBV7-7, the J call TRBJ2-5; D is perhaps TRBD2 (5 bases). The CDR3 is 15 residues long. The germline V gene encodes CDR1 SSHAT and CDR2 FNYEAQ (reference sequence). CDR3 coding DNA: TGTGCTAGCAGCGTCCTCTCATCTAGGGAGCAGACCCAGTACTTC. Encoded protein: CASSVLSSREQTQYF. Full variable domain (rest looked up from reference TRBV7-7 and TRBJ2-5): GAGVSQSPRYKVTKRGQDVTLRCDPISSHATLYWYQQALGQGPEFLTYFNYEAQPDKSGLPSDRFSAERPEGSISTLTIQRTEQRDSAMYRCASSVLSSREQTQYFGPGTRLLVL.

The rearrangement joins TRBV5-1 to TRBJ1-1; 8 bases map to TRBD1. The length of the CDR3 is 17 residues. Germline V gives CDR1 SGHRS, CDR2 YFSETQ. Germline trimming cut 4 bases from V and 1 base from J; bases unmatched to any gene: 12. CDR3 loop: CASSPGTGGSGNTEAFF. The CDR3 DNA is TGCGCCAGCAGCCCGGGTACAGGGGGATCAGGGAACACTGAAGCTTTCTTT.

V is TRBV10-1 and J is TRBJ2-3; a possible D gene is TRBD1 (5 bases). The CDR3 is made up of 14 amino acids. Trimming took off 4 bases at V and 5 bases at J, with 13 bases between the two ends. Germline CDR1 and CDR2: WNHNN and SYGVQD (reference sequence). The CDR3 sequence is CASSASRVEDTQYF. CDR3 DNA sequence: TGCGCCAGCAGTGCCTCCAGGGTAGAAGATACGCAGTATTTT.

The genes are TRBV27 and TRBJ2-7, with D tentatively TRBD1 (6 bases). CDR3 length equals 12 residues. V gave up 8 bases and J gave up 4 bases, with 12 bases separating them. Germline V lookup: CDR1 MNHEY, CDR2 SMNVEV (reference sequence). CDR3 region: CASGLTGYEQYF. The CDR3 DNA follows: TGTGCCAGCGGCCTGACAGGATACGAGCAGTACTTC.

The J gene is TRBJ2-5, the V gene TRBV28; a weak D match, TRBD2 (5 bases). The CDR3 length is 13 residues. The ends were cut back, 6 bases at V and 5 bases at J, with 13 bases in the middle. CDR1 and CDR2 from the germline V gene are MDHEN and SYDVKM. CDR3 region: CASRASLAETQYF. The CDR3 nucleotides are TGTGCCAGCAGGGCCTCATTAGCGGAGACCCAGTACTTC.

V is TRBV18 and J is TRBJ2-5; TRBD2 agrees at 12 bases. Germline loops: CDR1 KGHSH, CDR2 LQKENI. The ends lost 3 bases at V and 1 base at J; junction bases unmatched: 6. This CDR3 comprises 17 residues. The CDR3: CASSPWTSGVPQETQYF. CDR3 bases: TGTGCCAGCTCACCTTGGACTAGCGGGGTACCCCAAGAGACCCAGTACTTC.

The chain has TRBV25-1 and TRBJ1-1; D may be TRBD1 (6 bases). The CDR3 is 15 amino acids. Germline values: CDR1 MGHDK, CDR2 SYGVNS. Deletions cut 3 bases from V and 0 bases from J, with 11 bases between. CDR3 region: CASSDRRGMNTEAFF. The CDR3 bases are TGTGCCAGCAGTGATCGTAGGGGGATGAACACTGAAGCTTTCTTT.

The chain is built from TRBV6-1 and TRBJ1-2; weak D call: TRBD1 (5 bases). The germline V gene has CDR1 MNHNS and CDR2 SASEGT. The CDR3 extends over 13 amino acids. The V and J ends lost 2 bases and 7 bases respectively, with 11 bases between them. The CDR3 DNA reads TGTGCCAGCAGTGAAACGGCAGGGCGTGGCTACACCTTC. Translated: CASSETAGRGYTF.

J is TRBJ1-2 and V is TRBV9, with D uncertain. Germline V lookup: CDR1 SGDLS, CDR2 YYNGEE. The CDR3 runs to 17 residues. Trimming took 4 bases from V and 8 from J, leaving 27 bases between them. The CDR3 bases are TGTGCCAGCAGCCCCTCCCAAGTAACCGGGGTCGGAGGGGGCTACACCTTC. This sequence encodes CASSPSQVTGVGGGYTF.

This chain joins TRBV19 and TRBJ1-5; 7 positions agree with TRBD1. This CDR3 has 15 residues. Germline values: CDR1 LNHDA, CDR2 SQIVND (reference sequence). Unmatched junction bases numbered 5, after V lost 6 bases and J lost 0 bases. In DNA form, the CDR3 reads TGTGCCAGTAGGAGGGACAGAGATAGCAATCAGCCCCAGCATTTT. Protein: CASRRDRDSNQPQHF.

This chain connects TRBV5-4 to TRBJ2-5, with 7 bases aligning to TRBD2. The CDR3 spans 14 residues. Trimming at V came to 4 bases and at J to 5 bases, leaving 8 bases not matched to a gene. Germline values: CDR1 SGHNT, CDR2 YYREEE (reference sequence). The CDR3 sequence: CASSHPGRGETQYF. The DNA for the CDR3 is TGTGCCAGCAGCCATCCAGGGCGGGGGGAGACCCAGTACTTC.

V usage is TRBV2 and J usage is TRBJ2-7; 7 bases align to TRBD1. CDR3 length: 12 residues. Germline V CDR1 and CDR2: SNHLY, FYNNEI. With V trimmed by 11 bases and J by 6 bases, 10 bases remained unmatched. The CDR3 spells CAARTGWSEQYF. The CDR3 DNA sequence: TGTGCCGCCCGGACAGGATGGAGCGAGCAGTACTTC.

The V and J genes are TRBV6-1 and TRBJ1-5, with D tentatively TRBD1 (5 bases). Germline assignment: CDR1 MNHNS and CDR2 SASEGT. The CDR3 has 12 residues. The CDR3 here is CATLGAYQPQHF. In nucleotides, the CDR3 is TGTGCTACCCTTGGGGCCTATCAGCCCCAGCATTTT.

The chain uses TRBV5-4 and TRBJ2-2; TRBD2 might be the D (5 bases). V was shortened by 2 bases and J by 5 bases, with 10 bases between the two germline ends. The CDR3 consists of 14 residues. CDR1 is SGHNT and CDR2 is YYREEE in the germline V gene (reference sequence). CDR3 sequence reads: CASSFGLATGELFF. The CDR3 region has the DNA TGTGCCAGCAGCTTCGGACTGGCAACCGGGGAGCTGTTTTTT.

The rearrangement links TRBV5-8 to TRBJ2-6, with D hard to call. Germline V gene lookup returns CDR1 SGHTS and CDR2 YDEGEE. This CDR3 region has 14 residues. Trimming removed 2 bases at V and 0 bases at J, with 3 bases between. The CDR3 protein is CASSFRSGANVLTF. Written as DNA, the CDR3 is TGTGCCAGCAGCTTTCGCTCTGGGGCCAACGTCCTGACTTTC.

The chain recombines TRBV7-9 with TRBJ2-7, with a tentative D call TRBD1 (6 bases). Germline CDR1 reads SEHNR; CDR2 reads FQNEAQ (reference sequence). The ends were cut back, 7 bases at V and 2 bases at J, with 21 bases in the middle. There are 16 residues in the CDR3. CDR3 sequence: CASKSGWADSTYEQYF. The DNA of the CDR3 is TGTGCCAGCAAGAGTGGTTGGGCGGACAGTACCTACGAGCAGTACTTC.

The V call is TRBV19, the J call TRBJ1-2; D is ambiguous. This CDR3 comprises 12 residues. Trimming shortened V by 5 bases and J by 4 bases, and 8 bases separated the two germline ends. Germline assignment: CDR1 LNHDA and CDR2 SQIVND (reference sequence). CDR3: CASSAQSYGYTF. The CDR3 region has the DNA TGTGCCAGTAGTGCACAGAGCTATGGCTACACCTTC.

The chain combines TRBV6-1 with TRBJ2-5; 8 bases are a match to TRBD2. The germline V gene encodes CDR1 MNHNS and CDR2 SASEGT. The CDR3 length is 15 residues. The V gene end was trimmed by 3 bases and the J gene end by 1 base; junction bases not matched to a gene: 4. The chain's CDR3 is CASSEVGGAQETQYF. The CDR3 DNA is TGTGCCAGCAGTGAGGTCGGGGGGGCCCAAGAGACCCAGTACTTC.

The DNA of the CDR3 is TGTGCCAGCAGCCAAGATGCCGGTGATCAGCCCCAGCATTTT. Protein: CASSQDAGDQPQHF. V is TRBV4-2 and J is TRBJ1-5; unclear D gene. The CDR3 runs to 14 residues. Looked up from germline, CDR1 is LGHNA and CDR2 is YNFKEQ. The germline V and J ends were trimmed by 0 bases and 5 bases, with 8 bases remaining between them.